This TCR beta chain was identified in a study of cytomegalovirus exposure and HLA in healthy donors. A remark on this clone: The antigen is unknown. At one end the junction does not follow the germline gene, possibly because of a read error.

It was with 60 Vbeta and 13 Jbeta primers that the PCR ran. The data were produced by immunoSEQ multiplex PCR, yet TCRdb's version contains in-frame clones alone and is incomplete. The table includes some 94,000 clones, roughly 63% detected once. General study points: A few V segments could not be told apart, such as TRBV6-2 and TRBV6-3, and were left out.

Germline assignment: CDR1 SQVTM and CDR2 ANQGSEA. This CDR3 contains 16 residues. This chain links TRBV29-1 with TRBJ2-1; 12 bases line up with TRBD2. The specimen was PBMCs. This receptor was identified in a man aged 45-60 years in good health and CMV-seronegative. The CDR3 reads CSAEGTSGSSYNEQFF. As DNA, the CDR3 is TGCAGCGCTGAAGGGACTAGCGGGTCTAGCTACAATGAGCAGTTCTTC.